This entry lists 4 T cell receptor beta chains sequenced from one sample in a study of blood T cell repertoires in COVID-19. Sequenced by immunoSEQ multiplex PCR; TCRdb stores in-frame clones only, minus some. Found here are 450,000 or so clones, 80% to 90% of them singletons; the top ten hold 0.8% to 0.85%. Material: peripheral blood. These receptors were collected from a man aged 18 to 35 with COVID-19, enrolled during active disease.

CDR3: CASSLDRGAGSPLHF. In DNA form, the CDR3 reads TGCGCCAGCAGCTTGGATCGGGGGGCAGGTTCACCCCTCCACTTT. The J gene is TRBJ1-6, the V gene TRBV5-1, with D possibly TRBD1 on 6 matching bases. The germline V gene has CDR1 SGHRS and CDR2 YFSETQ. The CDR3 is 15 amino acids. V dropped 0 bases and J dropped 9 bases, with 13 bases sitting between them.

This clone was counted once. The chain carries TRBV5-1 and TRBJ1-1, with D maybe TRBD1 (5 bases). V lost 4 bases, J lost 0 bases, and 13 bases lay in between. This CDR3 contains 15 residues. Germline lookup yields CDR1 SGHRS and CDR2 YFSETQ. DNA for the CDR3: TGCGCCAGCAGCCAAGCCGACAGACTGAACACTGAAGCTTTCTTT. Translated: CASSQADRLNTEAFF.

The chain recombines TRBV14 with TRBJ1-2; 7 bases align to TRBD1. The germline V gene encodes CDR1 SGHDN and CDR2 FVKESK. The CDR3 has 15 amino acids. Unmatched junction bases numbered 5, after V lost 4 bases and J lost 0 bases. The CDR3 sequence: CASSRIGQANYGYTF. The CDR3 coding sequence is TGTGCCAGCAGCCGTATAGGACAGGCTAACTATGGCTACACCTTC.

This chain links TRBV4-1 with TRBJ2-3; a possible D gene is TRBD1 (5 bases). The CDR3 runs 13 residues. The germline V gene encodes CDR1 MGHRA and CDR2 YSYEKL. With 8 bases removed from V and 4 bases from J, the gap between germline ends came to 13 bases. DNA for the CDR3: TGCGCCAGCGGTCGTCAGGGTCCAGATACGCAGTATTTT. Its translation is CASGRQGPDTQYF.